These T cell receptor beta chains were read from a single sample in a study of T cell responses to AZD1222 COVID-19 vaccine. Sequencing was performed with immunoSEQ multiplex PCR; in TCRdb, only in-frame clones are kept and a portion is missing. The sample consists of about 130,000 clones, roughly nine tenths of them appearing once. Sequencing used peripheral blood, obtained 28 days after the second AZD1222 dose. The receptors were sampled from an adult who received the AZD1222 COVID-19 vaccine. Each CDR3 is given with its conserved first and last residue. The order of the fields is J gene, V gene, D gene, clone size, CDR3 protein, CDR3 DNA. The D gene is left open where the match is weak. The listing skips clone size in some rows; elsewhere it reads once, few, many or a size class.

j_call: TRBJ2-2; v_call: TRBV5-4; d_call: TRBD2; clone_size: few; cdr3_aa: CASSPGLAGVSGELFF; cdr3_nt: TGTGCCAGCAGCCCTGGACTAGCGGGAGTTAGCGGGGAGCTGTTTTTT
j_call: TRBJ1-1; v_call: TRBV2; d_call: -; clone_size: -; cdr3_aa: CASIQEGGTEAFF; cdr3_nt: TGTGCCAGCATTCAAGAGGGAGGCACTGAAGCTTTCTTT
j_call: TRBJ1-4; v_call: TRBV7-9; d_call: -; clone_size: -; cdr3_aa: CASSLERELFF; cdr3_nt: TGTGCCAGCAGCCTCGAGAGGGAACTGTTTTTT
j_call: TRBJ2-5; v_call: TRBV5-1; d_call: -; clone_size: -; cdr3_aa: CASSLVGLSQETQYF; cdr3_nt: TGCGCCAGCAGCTTGGTTGGACTGAGCCAAGAGACCCAGTACTTC
j_call: TRBJ1-6; v_call: TRBV4-1; d_call: -; clone_size: -; cdr3_aa: CASSQALQGGTPLHF; cdr3_nt: TGCGCCAGCAGCCAAGCTCTCCAGGGAGGGACACCCCTCCACTTT
j_call: TRBJ1-5; v_call: TRBV6-6; d_call: -; clone_size: -; cdr3_aa: CASSSGLNQPQHF; cdr3_nt: TGTGCCAGCAGTTCAGGACTTAATCAGCCCCAGCATTTT
j_call: TRBJ1-3; v_call: TRBV30; d_call: -; clone_size: -; cdr3_aa: CAWSAWGSGNTIYF; cdr3_nt: TGTGCCTGGAGTGCATGGGGGTCTGGAAACACCATATATTTT
j_call: TRBJ2-2; v_call: TRBV7-9; d_call: -; clone_size: -; cdr3_aa: CASSLRWERTGELFF; cdr3_nt: TGTGCCAGCAGCTTAAGGTGGGAGCGGACCGGGGAGCTGTTTTTT
j_call: TRBJ1-6; v_call: TRBV3-1/TRBV3-2; d_call: -; clone_size: once; cdr3_aa: CASSGREYNSPLHF; cdr3_nt: TGTGCCAGCAGCGGAAGAGAGTATAATTCACCCCTCCACTTT
j_call: TRBJ2-1; v_call: TRBV27; d_call: TRBD2; clone_size: -; cdr3_aa: CASSLGYRLAGGLRNEQFF; cdr3_nt: TGTGCCAGCAGTTTAGGGTATAGGTTAGCGGGGGGGCTGAGGAATGAGCAGTTCTTC
j_call: TRBJ1-2; v_call: TRBV4-3; d_call: TRBD1; clone_size: -; cdr3_aa: CASSHEQGANYGYTF; cdr3_nt: TGCGCCAGCAGCCATGAACAGGGGGCGAACTATGGCTACACCTTC
j_call: TRBJ1-6; v_call: TRBV3-1/TRBV3-2; d_call: -; clone_size: -; cdr3_aa: CASSPRENSPLHF; cdr3_nt: TGTGCCAGCAGCCCCCGGGAAAATTCACCCCTCCACTTT